Below are 14 T cell receptor beta chains sequenced from a single sample in a study of cytomegalovirus exposure and HLA in healthy donors. The repertoire was sequenced with immunoSEQ multiplex PCR; TCRdb's copy has only in-frame clones and lacks some. The sample has 70,000 to 80,000 clones, approximately 93% seen once. What was sequenced was PBMCs. The receptors were gathered from a young woman in good health and CMV-seropositive.

CDR3 amino acids: CASSPGLAEDTQYF. The CDR3 DNA follows: TGTGCCAGCAGTCCCGGACTAGCGGAGGATACGCAGTATTTT. This sequence joins TRBV5-4 and TRBJ2-3; 10 nucleotides agree with TRBD2. Germline V lookup: CDR1 SGHNT, CDR2 YYREEE (reference sequence). The CDR3 totals 14 residues. The V gene end was trimmed by 5 bases and the J gene end by 6 bases; junction bases not matched to a gene: 6.

The J gene is TRBJ1-4, the V gene TRBV11-3, with 9 bases fitting TRBD1. CDR3 size: 16 residues. Trimming took 5 bases from V and 11 from J; bases not matched to a gene: 15. CDR1 SGHNT and CDR2 YENEEA come from the germline V gene. The CDR3 region has the DNA TGTGCCAGCAGCGAAAGGGTGGGACAGGGCGTGAGGAAACTGTTTTTT. This encodes CASSERVGQGVRKLFF.

V usage is TRBV2 and J usage is TRBJ1-1, with D possibly being TRBD1 (6 bases). CDR3 size: 14 residues. V was clipped by 7 bases and J by 1 base, with 13 bases between them. Germline CDR1 and CDR2: SNHLY and FYNNEI. The CDR3 DNA sequence: TGTGCCAGCACTATAGGACAGCAGAACACTGAAGCTTTCTTT. This codes for CASTIGQQNTEAFF.

In this sample, this clone turned up once. This rearrangement joins TRBV28 to TRBJ2-1; maybe TRBD2 (6 bases). CDR1 and CDR2 (germline): MDHEN, SYDVKM. The CDR3 consists of 14 residues. The V gene lost 7 bases and the J gene lost 1 base, with 11 bases spanning the gap. Here the CDR3 reads CASITGTSYNEQFF. In DNA form, the CDR3 reads TGTGCCAGCATCACGGGGACTTCCTACAATGAGCAGTTCTTC.

The chain recombines TRBV30 with TRBJ2-1, with 7 positions matching TRBD2. The germline V gene encodes CDR1 GTSNPN and CDR2 SVGIG (reference sequence). There are 14 residues in the CDR3. The V and J ends lost 8 bases and 7 bases, in that order; junction bases with no gene match: 14. CDR3 nucleotides: TGTGCCGGAGATCTTGGGGGAGGGGAGAATGAGCAGTTCTTC. Amino acid sequence: CAGDLGGGENEQFF.

The chain carries TRBV25-1 and TRBJ2-3; D gene unclear. This CDR3 has 12 residues. CDR1 MGHDK and CDR2 SYGVNS come from the germline V gene. V dropped 4 bases and J dropped 8 bases, with 10 bases sitting between them. The CDR3 loop reads CASSVDSGTQYF. The CDR3 DNA reads TGTGCCAGCAGTGTCGACTCGGGTACGCAGTATTTT. Combining the CDR3 with reference TRBV25-1 and TRBJ2-3 gives the whole variable domain EADIYQTPRYLVIGTGKKITLECSQTMGHDKMYWYQQDPGMELHLIHYSYGVNSTEKGDLSSESTVSRIRTEHFPLTLESARPSHTSQYLCASSVDSGTQYFGPGTRLTVL.

The chain joins TRBV7-9 to TRBJ2-2; tentatively, D is TRBD1 (6 bases). V was pared by 5 bases and J by 4 bases, with 17 bases between. CDR3 length: 16 amino acids. Per the germline V gene, CDR1 is SEHNR and CDR2 is FQNEAQ (reference sequence). The CDR3 DNA reads as TGTGCCAGCAGCCTCAACCGATACAGGGCCACCGGGGAGCTGTTTTTT. Translating it yields CASSLNRYRATGELFF.

A few counts support this clone. The rearrangement links TRBV11-3 to TRBJ2-1; possibly TRBD1 for D (6 bases). The germline V gene encodes CDR1 SGHNT and CDR2 YENEEA. Trimming shortened V by 7 bases and J by 4 bases, and 20 bases separated the two germline ends. The CDR3 has 16 amino acids. CDR3: CASTSNTGTHYNEQFF. The DNA for the CDR3 is TGTGCCAGCACCTCGAACACCGGGACACATTACAATGAGCAGTTCTTC.

The chain combines TRBV7-3 with TRBJ1-1, with D maybe TRBD1 (5 bases). Germline CDR1 and CDR2: SGHTA and FQGTGA. V was trimmed by 4 bases and J by 3 bases, leaving 12 bases between them. The CDR3 is 14 amino acids. CDR3 DNA: TGTGCCAGCAGCTCGTTGGGGGGTGACACTGAAGCTTTCTTT. Protein product: CASSSLGGDTEAFF. Combining the CDR3 with reference TRBV7-3 and TRBJ1-1 gives the whole variable domain GAGVSQTPSNKVTEKGKYVELRCDPISGHTALYWYRQSLGQGPEFLIYFQGTGAADDSGLPNDRFFAVRPEGSVSTLKIQRTERGDSAVYLCASSSLGGDTEAFFGQGTRLTVV.

The chain combines TRBV6-4 with TRBJ2-2, with 9 bases that match TRBD1. Trimming cost V 3 bases and J 6 bases; bases outside gene matches: 8. This CDR3 comprises 16 residues. Germline-derived CDR1 and CDR2 are MRHNA and SNTAGT. This CDR3 reads CASSEGDGQGSGELFF. The DNA for the CDR3 is TGTGCCAGCAGTGAGGGCGACGGACAGGGGTCCGGGGAGCTGTTTTTT.

This clone was seen only once. CDR3 region: CASSTGQNYGYTF. As DNA, the CDR3 is TGTGCCAGCAGCACGGGACAGAACTATGGCTACACCTTC. The chain couples TRBV28 to TRBJ1-2, with TRBD1 identical over 7 bases. With 6 bases clipped from V and 2 bases from J, the junction kept 3 bases outside the gene matches. The CDR3 is 13 residues long. Germline CDR1 reads MDHEN; CDR2 reads SYDVKM.

The chain carries TRBV7-2 and TRBJ1-2; tentatively, D is TRBD1 (5 bases). Germline CDR1 reads SGHTA; CDR2 reads FQGNSA. The CDR3 sequence is 14 residues long. V was shortened by 1 base and J by 3 bases, with 9 bases between the two germline ends. CDR3 region: CASSLEARDYGYTF. CDR3 nucleotides: TGTGCCAGCAGCTTAGAAGCCAGGGACTATGGCTACACCTTC.

The CDR3 spells CASSIAWAAQGYEQYF. The CDR3 DNA follows: TGTGCCAGTAGTATAGCTTGGGCAGCGCAGGGGTACGAGCAGTACTTC. This chain connects TRBV19 to TRBJ2-7; D is perhaps TRBD1 (6 bases). CDR1 LNHDA and CDR2 SQIVND come from the germline V gene (reference sequence). CDR3 length: 16 amino acids. V was clipped by 1 base and J by 4 bases, with 17 bases between them.

The V gene is TRBV7-3, the J gene TRBJ2-3; D uncertain. Trimming removed 5 bases at V and 4 bases at J, with 10 bases between. CDR3 length: 13 amino acids. In germline, CDR1 is SGHTA, CDR2 FQGTGA. Here the CDR3 DNA reads TGTGCCAGCAGCCAGACCCGGGCAGATACGCAGTATTTT. Amino acids: CASSQTRADTQYF.